Shown below are 14 T cell receptor beta chains from a single sample sequenced in a study of shared clonotypes between healthy human individuals. The protocol was immunoSEQ multiplex PCR, while the TCRdb copy is restricted to in-frame clones and leaves out a portion. The sample shows 500,000 to 650,000 clones, around 80% of them seen only once. The source material was PBMCs. The receptors come from a woman in her forties in good health. Some clones in this sample may be carry-over from other donors' samples.

The chain employs TRBV7-9 and TRBJ1-2, with D possibly being TRBD1 (5 bases). The germline V and J ends were trimmed by 5 bases and 4 bases, with 14 bases remaining between them. CDR1 SEHNR and CDR2 FQNEAQ come from the germline V gene (reference sequence). The CDR3 contains 14 residues. The CDR3 region is CASSPGIQGYGYTF. CDR3 coding DNA: TGTGCCAGCAGCCCAGGGATTCAGGGCTATGGCTACACCTTC.

A few counts support this clone. This chain joins TRBV18 and TRBJ1-2, with D tentatively TRBD1 (5 bases). V was cut by 6 bases and J by 2 bases, with 16 bases left in between. The CDR3 sequence is 15 residues long. Germline lookup yields CDR1 KGHSH and CDR2 LQKENI. CDR3 residues: CASSQGPTSNYGYTF. The CDR3, as DNA: TGTGCCAGCTCGCAGGGTCCAACCTCAAACTATGGCTACACCTTC.

With respect to this clone: Given a far larger clone just one base away, this is likely a sequencing read error. The chain employs TRBV11-2 and TRBJ2-4, with TRBD1 matching over 8 bases. Germline CDR1 SGHAT, CDR2 FQNNGV. CDR3 length: 15 amino acids. The chain's CDR3 is CVSSLSRGRGNIQYF. The DNA for the CDR3 is TGTGTCAGCAGCTTAAGCAGGGGGCGTGGAAACATTCAGTACTTC.

The J gene is TRBJ2-3, the V gene TRBV15; the D gene is possibly TRBD2 (6 bases). The CDR3 length is 17 residues. Germline V gives CDR1 LNHNV, CDR2 YYDKDF (reference sequence). Trimming removed 5 bases at V and 0 bases at J, with 18 bases between. DNA for the CDR3: TGTGCCACCAGCGACGCCGATTCCGGGACTAGCACAGATACGCAGTATTTT. Its translation: CATSDADSGTSTDTQYF.

This chain joins TRBV7-2 and TRBJ2-3; D not resolved. The CDR3 extends over 13 amino acids. CDR1 and CDR2 from the germline V gene are SGHTA and FQGNSA. Trimming took off 3 bases at V and 3 bases at J, with 7 bases between the two ends. The CDR3 DNA follows: TGTGCCAGCAGCTTTACGTGGACAGATACGCAGTATTTT. Protein sequence: CASSFTWTDTQYF.

This clone was counted ten times or more. Different DNA sequences within this sample yield the same CDR3. The chain employs TRBV5-6 and TRBJ2-7, with TRBD1 matching over 10 bases. This CDR3 region has 18 residues. Germline V lookup: CDR1 SGHDT, CDR2 YYEEEE. V lost 3 bases and J lost 2; bases outside the gene matches: 14. For the CDR3, the DNA is TGTGCCAGCAGCTCCCACCGGGACAGGGGTATCGTTACCTACGAGCAGTACTTC. It translates to CASSSHRDRGIVTYEQYF.

This clone occurred a few times. This chain uses TRBV10-3 with TRBJ1-1; no firm D call. Germline assignment: CDR1 ENHRY and CDR2 SYGVKD. V was cut by 10 bases and J by 1 base, with 10 bases left in between. The CDR3 consists of 12 residues. CDR3 amino acids: CATLTQNTEAFF. The CDR3 DNA reads as TGTGCCACTTTGACCCAGAACACTGAAGCTTTCTTT.

The V gene is TRBV28, the J gene TRBJ2-7, with 7 nucleotides matching TRBD2. Germline V gene lookup returns CDR1 MDHEN and CDR2 SYDVKM. This CDR3 is built from 13 residues. J lost 1 base, V lost 6 bases, and 3 bases had no gene match. CDR3 sequence (DNA): TGTGCCAGCAGGGATAGCGGGTCCTACGAGCAGTACTTC. It yields the protein CASRDSGSYEQYF.

The chain has TRBV15 and TRBJ2-5, with TRBD2 matching over 12 bases. The germline gives CDR1 LNHNV, CDR2 YYDKDF (reference sequence). After removal of 3 bases from V and 5 bases from J, the junction contained 13 bases not matched to a gene. This CDR3 is 18 amino acids long. The CDR3 DNA is TGTGCCACCAGCAGCCCGGGACTAGCGGGTACGAGCGGGGAGACCCAGTACTTC. Residues: CATSSPGLAGTSGETQYF.

This clone was counted many times. The rearrangement joins TRBV6-5 to TRBJ2-2; D is unresolved. The CDR3 spans 14 residues. Germline assignment: CDR1 MNHEY and CDR2 SVGAGI. The V and J ends lost 9 bases and 2 bases respectively, with 13 bases between them. Written as DNA, the CDR3 is TGTGCCAGTCGGCGACATACAAACACCGGGGAGCTGTTTTTT. Translated: CASRRHTNTGELFF.

The chain carries TRBV28 and TRBJ1-3, with D possibly matching TRBD1 (6 bases). CDR1 and CDR2 (germline): MDHEN, SYDVKM. The CDR3 has 16 amino acids. V shed 6 bases and J shed 4 bases, with 19 bases lying between them. The CDR3 spells CASSSTGSSLGNTIYF. The DNA of the CDR3 is TGTGCCAGCAGCTCGACAGGATCAAGCTTAGGAAACACCATATATTTT.

This clone was observed a few times. Being one base from a much bigger clone, this may be a read error. The chain uses TRBV30 and TRBJ2-1; TRBD2 aligns across 8 bases. After removal of 1 base from V and 8 bases from J, the junction contained 4 bases not matched to a gene. The V gene's germline CDR1 is GTSNPN and CDR2 SVGIG (reference sequence). There are 13 residues in the CDR3. In DNA form, the CDR3 reads TGTGCCTGGAGTGCAGCGGGAGAGCATGAGCAGTTCTTC. Its protein is CAWSAAGEHEQFF. Variable domain in full (rest from reference TRBV30 and TRBJ2-1): SQTIHQWPATLVQPVGSPLSLECTVEGTSNPNLYWYRQAAGRGLQLLFYSVGIGQISSEVPQNLSASRPQDRQFILSSKKLLLSDSGFYLCAWSAAGEHEQFFGPGTRLTVL.

This clone has a single count. The chain combines TRBV4-3 with TRBJ2-1, with D possibly matching TRBD2 (7 bases). V lost 4 bases to trimming and J lost 7 bases, with 14 bases between them. Germline values: CDR1 LGHNA, CDR2 YSLEER. The CDR3 totals 14 residues. The chain's CDR3 is CASSRGEGVNEQFF. CDR3 DNA sequence: TGCGCCAGCAGCCGGGGGGAGGGGGTGAATGAGCAGTTCTTC.

This clone was picked up one time. The genes are TRBV7-6 and TRBJ2-7; 11 bases are shared with TRBD2. J was trimmed by 0 bases and V by 5 bases; bases with no gene match: 6. The CDR3 has 16 residues. CDR1 SGHVS and CDR2 FNYEAQ come from the germline V gene. CDR3 residues: CASSPGLAESSYEQYF. As DNA, the CDR3 is TGTGCCAGCAGCCCGGGACTAGCGGAGAGCTCCTACGAGCAGTACTTC.